The 18 T cell receptor beta chains listed next were all sequenced from one sample in a study of patients and donors after allogeneic stem cell transplantation. MiXCR was run by TCRdb on the RT-PCR reads, yielding one entry per CDR3 protein. In the table there are about a million distinct CDR3 sequences, approximately 18% of which are singletons. The source material was blood, either unsorted or a sorted T cell fraction (not recorded which). The receptor set was obtained from a human donor who was either an allogeneic HSCT recipient or a stem cell or donor lymphocyte infusion donor (not recorded which). It is not recorded whose cells these are; they may come from a transplant donor.

The chain couples TRBV7-2 to TRBJ2-1; D not certain. V was cut by 1 base and J by 6 bases, with 13 bases left in between. This CDR3 has 15 amino acids. The germline V gene encodes CDR1 SGHTA and CDR2 FQGNSA. CDR3 region: CASSLVAEWSNEQFF. The CDR3 nucleotides read TGTGCCAGCAGCTTAGTGGCAGAGTGGAGCAATGAGCAGTTCTTC.

The genes are TRBV2 and TRBJ2-5; 11 positions agree with TRBD1. The V gene end was trimmed by 4 bases and the J gene end by 3 bases; junction bases not matched to a gene: 7. This CDR3 is built from 16 residues. Germline V gives CDR1 SNHLY, CDR2 FYNNEI. The CDR3 here is CASSASWGQGEETQYF. The CDR3 bases are TGTGCCAGCAGTGCCAGTTGGGGACAGGGGGAAGAGACCCAGTACTTC.

The sample holds a few counts of this clonotype. The chain uses TRBV12-3 or TRBV12-4 and TRBJ2-5; 9 bases are shared with TRBD2. The CDR3 runs 15 residues. The trim removed 8 bases at V and 2 bases at J, leaving 9 bases unmatched. The CDR3 nucleotides are TGTGCCAGCTGGATAGCGGGGGCCCCTCAAGAGACCCAGTACTTC. Translation: CASWIAGAPQETQYF.

The chain carries TRBV25-1 and TRBJ2-2; 7 nucleotides agree with TRBD1. The CDR3 loop spans 15 amino acids. The junction had 8 bases not matched to a gene; V was cut back by 4 bases and J by 6 bases. From germline, CDR1 is MGHDK and CDR2 SYGVNS. The chain's CDR3 is CASSAYRGPAGELFF. CDR3 coding DNA: TGTGCCAGCAGTGCTTACAGGGGTCCGGCCGGGGAGCTGTTTTTT.

The chain has TRBV15 and TRBJ1-1; 7 nucleotides match TRBD1. CDR1 and CDR2 (germline): LNHNV, YYDKDF (reference sequence). This CDR3 region has 16 residues. Trimming removed 2 bases from V and 4 bases from J; junction bases left unmatched: 10. The CDR3 spells CATSRTWTGRGTEAFF. The CDR3 nucleotides read TGTGCCACCAGCAGAACTTGGACAGGACGAGGCACTGAAGCTTTCTTT.

The chain employs TRBV20-1 and TRBJ2-5, with 12 bases lining up with TRBD2. Trimming cost V 2 bases and J 3 bases; bases outside gene matches: 1. This CDR3 comprises 14 residues. Germline V lookup: CDR1 DFQATT, CDR2 SNEGSKA (reference sequence). CDR3 protein: CSARLAGGKETQYF. CDR3 DNA: TGCAGTGCTAGACTAGCGGGGGGGAAAGAGACCCAGTACTTC.

V gene TRBV6-2 or TRBV6-3 combines with J gene TRBJ2-1, with unresolved D. V dropped 2 bases and J dropped 4 bases, with 6 bases sitting between them. The germline V gene encodes CDR1 MNHEY and CDR2 SVGEGT. The CDR3 contains 13 residues. In nucleotides, the CDR3 is TGTGCCAGCAGTTACACCACTTACAATGAGCAGTTCTTC. It is translated as CASSYTTYNEQFF.

This rearrangement joins TRBV19 to TRBJ1-3; D gene unclear. Germline CDR1 is LNHDA and CDR2 is SQIVND (reference sequence). V gave up 7 bases and J gave up 6 bases, with 19 bases separating them. The CDR3 totals 15 residues. CDR3 in amino acids: CASTPTTGSINTIYF. The CDR3 region has the DNA TGTGCCAGTACCCCGACTACGGGGAGCATAAACACCATATATTTT. Based on the CDR3 plus reference TRBV19 and TRBJ1-3, the full variable domain is DGGITQSPKYLFRKEGQNVTLSCEQNLNHDAMYWYRQDPGQGLRLIYYSQIVNDFQKGDIAEGYSVSREKKESFPLTVTSAQKNPTAFYLCASTPTTGSINTIYFGEGSWLTVV.

In this sample, this clonotype turned up a few times. The chain couples TRBV5-1 to TRBJ2-1; 10 bases map to TRBD2. CDR3 size: 16 residues. CDR1 and CDR2 (germline): SGHRS, YFSETQ. V trimming: 4 bases; J trimming: 1 base; junction bases outside the gene matches: 5. The CDR3 coding sequence is TGCGCCAGCAGCCCCGGACTAGCGGATTCCTACAATGAGCAGTTCTTC. This translates into CASSPGLADSYNEQFF.

This chain's CDR3 is CASSFRASVQETQYF. CDR3 bases: TGCGCCAGCAGCTTTAGGGCTAGCGTCCAAGAGACCCAGTACTTC. The chain couples TRBV5-1 to TRBJ2-5; TRBD2 is a possible D gene (6 bases). CDR1 is SGHRS, CDR2 YFSETQ, per germline. This CDR3 has 15 amino acids. Trimming removed 2 bases from V and 1 base from J, with 12 bases in between. The variable domain in full, with the rest retrieved from reference TRBV5-1 and TRBJ2-5, is KAGVTQTPRYLIKTRGQQVTLSCSPISGHRSVSWYQQTPGQGLQFLFEYFSETQRNKGNFPGRFSGRQFSNSRSEMNVSTLELGDSALYLCASSFRASVQETQYFGPGTRLLVL.

This clonotype was seen more than once but under ten times. The CDR3 protein is CASGREGNTEAFF. DNA for the CDR3: TGTGCCAGCGGCCGGGAAGGTAACACTGAAGCTTTCTTT. The gene calls are TRBV4-2 and TRBJ1-1; D not certain. CDR3 length: 13 residues. CDR1 and CDR2 (germline): LGHNA, YNFKEQ. Trimming pared 8 bases from V and 2 bases from J, leaving 12 bases between.

The J gene is TRBJ2-1, the V gene TRBV5-8, with D unclear. The CDR3 extends over 17 amino acids. V was pared by 5 bases and J by 1 base, with 19 bases between. Germline CDR1 SGHTS, CDR2 YDEGEE. This CDR3 reads CASSPTDHSGSYNEQFF. The CDR3 DNA follows: TGTGCCAGCAGTCCCACAGACCACTCAGGATCCTACAATGAGCAGTTCTTC.

This chain uses TRBV27 with TRBJ2-1; 10 bases map to TRBD1. This CDR3 contains 16 residues. From germline, CDR1 is MNHEY and CDR2 SMNVEV (reference sequence). The ends lost 7 bases at V and 8 bases at J; junction bases unmatched: 14. The CDR3 DNA sequence: TGTGCCAGCACCCACCCGCCGGACAGGGGGGTCCATGAGCAGTTCTTC. This codes for CASTHPPDRGVHEQFF.

V is TRBV12-3 or TRBV12-4 and J is TRBJ2-1; D call uncertain. CDR3 size: 14 residues. With 6 bases removed from V and 3 bases from J, the gap between germline ends came to 12 bases. The CDR3 nucleotides are TGTGCCAGCAGCGAGATAGGGTTCTACAATGAGCAGTTCTTC. It yields the protein CASSEIGFYNEQFF.

The chain recombines TRBV12-3 or TRBV12-4 with TRBJ2-1; 16 nucleotides align to TRBD2. The CDR3 runs to 18 residues. J was trimmed by 0 bases and V by 6 bases; bases with no gene match: 5. The CDR3 sequence: CASRGGLAGGSSYNEQFF. In DNA form, the CDR3 reads TGTGCCAGCAGGGGGGGACTAGCGGGGGGGAGCTCCTACAATGAGCAGTTCTTC.

With regard to this clonotype: One end of the junction does not line up with germline, which may come from a read error. The chain couples TRBV7-6 to TRBJ2-3; the match to TRBD2 covers 12 bases. Germline V gene lookup returns CDR1 SGHVS and CDR2 FNYEAQ. The CDR3 totals 16 residues. For the CDR3, the DNA is TGTGCCAGCAGCGTCCCTAGCGGGGGGGGCACAAATACGCAGTATTTT. It encodes CASSVPSGGGTNTQYF.

The chain links TRBV18 to TRBJ1-1; 9 bases align to TRBD1. CDR3 length: 20 amino acids. After removal of 3 bases from V and 0 bases from J, the junction contained 17 bases not matched to a gene. Germline V gene lookup returns CDR1 KGHSH and CDR2 LQKENI. CDR3 protein: CASSPLAGTGFRPLNTEAFF. CDR3 nucleotides: TGTGCCAGCTCACCTCTTGCCGGGACAGGGTTCCGACCGTTGAACACTGAAGCTTTCTTT.

The chain employs TRBV5-1 and TRBJ2-7; no definite D call. The CDR3 is 13 amino acids. Trimming stripped 4 bases from V and 7 bases from J, with 15 bases between. CDR1 is SGHRS and CDR2 is YFSETQ in the germline V gene. CDR3 in amino acids: CASSMDLGTEQYF. The CDR3, as DNA: TGCGCCAGCAGCATGGACCTAGGAACAGAGCAGTACTTC.